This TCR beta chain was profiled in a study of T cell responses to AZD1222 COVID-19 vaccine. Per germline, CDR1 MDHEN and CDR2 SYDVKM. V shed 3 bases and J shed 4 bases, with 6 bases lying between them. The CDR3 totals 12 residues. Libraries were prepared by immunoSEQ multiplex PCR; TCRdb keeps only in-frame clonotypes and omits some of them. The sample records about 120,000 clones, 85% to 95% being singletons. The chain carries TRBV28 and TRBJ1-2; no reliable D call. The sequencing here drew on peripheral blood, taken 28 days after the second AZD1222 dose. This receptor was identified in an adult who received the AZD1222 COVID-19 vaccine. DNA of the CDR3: TGTGCCAGCAGTTTCACCGGCTATGGCTACACCTTC. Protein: CASSFTGYGYTF.